A single sample is the source of the 28 T cell receptor beta chains below, sequenced in a study of cytomegalovirus exposure and HLA in healthy donors. PCR was performed using 60 Vbeta and 13 Jbeta primers. Method: immunoSEQ multiplex PCR; TCRdb's copy keeps in-frame clones and lacks some. The profile covers 150,000 to 200,000 clones, with roughly 70% appearing a single time and less than 3.5% taken by the ten largest. Sequenced input: PBMCs. The origin of the receptors is a woman aged 35 to 49 in good health and CMV-seropositive.

The genes are TRBV5-1 and TRBJ1-1, with 7 bases matching TRBD1. Per the germline V gene, CDR1 is SGHRS and CDR2 is YFSETQ. The CDR3 has 14 residues. Trimming removed 1 base from V and 1 base from J; junction bases left unmatched: 1. CDR3 DNA sequence: TGCGCCAGCAGCTTGTCAGGGGGGAACACTGAAGCTTTCTTT. Translating gives CASSLSGGNTEAFF.

The V call is TRBV9, the J call TRBJ2-1; possibly TRBD2 for D (7 bases). V lost 0 bases, J lost 3 bases, and 10 bases lay in between. Germline V gene sequence: CDR1 SGDLS, CDR2 YYNGEE. This CDR3 has 15 residues. The CDR3 protein is CASSVGRGGYNEQFF. The CDR3 DNA reads as TGTGCCAGCAGCGTAGGGAGGGGGGGCTACAATGAGCAGTTCTTC.

The table lists this clone with a few counts. The chain couples TRBV28 to TRBJ2-5; D is possibly TRBD1 (6 bases). Trimming shortened V by 6 bases and J by 2 bases, and 16 bases separated the two germline ends. CDR1 MDHEN and CDR2 SYDVKM come from the germline V gene. The CDR3 totals 15 residues. Here the CDR3 reads CASRLPQGKQETQYF. The CDR3 DNA is TGTGCCAGCAGGCTCCCCCAGGGGAAGCAAGAGACCCAGTACTTC.

V gene TRBV29-1 combines with J gene TRBJ2-3, with TRBD2 as a possible D gene (5 bases). This CDR3 contains 16 residues. In germline, CDR1 is SQVTM, CDR2 ANQGSEA. Trimming cost V 3 bases and J 1 base, with 17 bases left between them. This chain's CDR3 is CSVEFSPGSGTDTQYF. The CDR3 nucleotides are TGCAGCGTTGAGTTTTCTCCGGGGAGTGGCACAGATACGCAGTATTTT.

This clone was seen a handful of times. Within the sample, other DNA sequences also encode this same CDR3. The chain has TRBV6-1 and TRBJ2-1; 7 bases map to TRBD1. The CDR3 covers 15 residues. The germline CDR1 and CDR2 sequences are MNHNS and SASEGT. With 4 bases clipped from V and 5 bases from J, the junction kept 8 bases outside the gene matches. The CDR3 protein is CASSGGTASDNEQFF. CDR3 coding DNA: TGTGCCAGCAGTGGTGGGACAGCAAGCGACAATGAGCAGTTCTTC.

This clone has only a few counts. The V and J genes are TRBV10-3 and TRBJ2-7; TRBD1 aligns across 12 bases. Germline V CDR1 and CDR2: ENHRY, SYGVKD. This CDR3 has 16 residues. Unmatched junction bases numbered 7, after V lost 0 bases and J lost 7 bases. The CDR3 loop is CAISESTGTGGDEQYF. The CDR3 DNA sequence: TGTGCCATCAGTGAGTCGACGGGGACAGGGGGCGATGAGCAGTACTTC.

The rearrangement uses TRBV4-1 and TRBJ2-7; TRBD2 matches at 7 bases. Trimming removed 0 bases from V and 2 bases from J; junction bases left unmatched: 13. There are 18 residues in the CDR3. CDR1 is MGHRA and CDR2 is YSYEKL in the germline V gene. CDR3 protein: CASSQDQAFGGLTYEQYF. CDR3 coding DNA: TGCGCCAGCAGCCAAGATCAGGCGTTCGGGGGGTTGACCTACGAGCAGTACTTC.

Concerning this clone: The germline gene is not matched at one end of the junction; a read error may be the cause. The chain combines TRBV28 with TRBJ2-1, with TRBD2 matching 11 bases. The CDR3 has 16 residues. The V gene's germline CDR1 is MDHEN and CDR2 SYDVKM. CDR3 nucleotide sequence: TGTGCCGGCAGTGAAGGAGGACTAGCGGGCGACAATGAGCAGTTCTTC. Protein product: CAGSEGGLAGDNEQFF.

The chain links TRBV27 to TRBJ2-7, with 8 bases that match TRBD1. The CDR3 spans 15 residues. J was trimmed by 1 base and V by 5 bases; bases with no gene match: 7. In germline, CDR1 is MNHEY, CDR2 SMNVEV (reference sequence). CDR3 sequence: CASSLTTGGSYEQYF. In DNA, the CDR3 is TGTGCCAGCAGTCTCACTACAGGGGGATCCTACGAGCAGTACTTC.

This rearrangement joins TRBV4-2 to TRBJ2-7; D remains ambiguous. Germline CDR1 LGHNA, CDR2 YNFKEQ. Trimming shortened V by 0 bases and J by 1 base, and 7 bases separated the two germline ends. This CDR3 is 14 amino acids long. The CDR3 sequence: CASSQERRSYEQYF. The CDR3 region has the DNA TGTGCCAGCAGCCAAGAGAGGCGGTCCTACGAGCAGTACTTC.

This chain joins TRBV5-1 and TRBJ1-1, with D possibly being TRBD1 (6 bases). V dropped 7 bases and J dropped 1 base, with 8 bases sitting between them. Germline lookup yields CDR1 SGHRS and CDR2 YFSETQ. The CDR3 is made up of 12 amino acids. Here the CDR3 reads CASGQSNTEAFF. The CDR3 coding sequence is TGCGCCAGCGGACAGTCGAACACTGAAGCTTTCTTT.

The rearrangement uses TRBV9 and TRBJ1-4; 7 bases are a match to TRBD1. Germline trimming cut 3 bases from V and 6 bases from J; bases unmatched to any gene: 5. The CDR3 runs 14 residues. Germline lookup yields CDR1 SGDLS and CDR2 YYNGEE. The CDR3: CASSEDGQDEKLFF. The CDR3 region has the DNA TGTGCCAGCAGCGAGGACGGACAGGATGAAAAACTGTTTTTT. Using reference TRBV9 and TRBJ1-4 for the parts outside the CDR3, the full variable domain is DSGVTQTPKHLITATGQRVTLRCSPRSGDLSVYWYQQSLDQGLQFLIQYYNGEERAKGNILERFSAQQFPDLHSELNLSSLELGDSALYFCASSEDGQDEKLFFGSGTQLSVL.

This clone is a singleton in its sample. This rearrangement joins TRBV7-9 to TRBJ2-1; 11 nucleotides match TRBD2. Germline lookup yields CDR1 SEHNR and CDR2 FQNEAQ (reference sequence). With V trimmed by 5 bases and J by 14 bases, 17 bases remained unmatched. The CDR3 is 16 amino acids. CDR3 sequence reads: CASSIAGTSGGGMEFF. The DNA for the CDR3 is TGTGCCAGCAGCATCGCCGGGACTAGCGGAGGGGGGATGGAGTTCTTC. The complete variable domain, with remaining parts taken from reference TRBV7-9 and TRBJ2-1, reads DTGVSQNPRHKITKRGQNVTFRCDPISEHNRLYWYRQTLGQGPEFLTYFQNEAQLEKSRLLSDRFSAERPKGSFSTLEIQRTEQGDSAMYLCASSIAGTSGGGMEFFGPGTRLTVL.

The rearrangement links TRBV14 to TRBJ2-7; 7 bases fit TRBD2. V dropped 3 bases and J dropped 0; count of bases not matched to a gene: 5. The CDR3 is 15 amino acids. CDR1 and CDR2 from the germline V gene are SGHDN and FVKESK. This CDR3 is CASSQGGFSSYEQYF. CDR3 nucleotide sequence: TGTGCCAGCAGCCAGGGGGGGTTTAGCTCCTACGAGCAGTACTTC.

The chain links TRBV7-8 to TRBJ2-7, with 7 bases identical to TRBD2. The CDR3 is 15 residues long. CDR1 is SGHVS, CDR2 FQNEAQ, per germline. The ends lost 7 bases at V and 4 bases at J; junction bases unmatched: 13. The CDR3 is CASKFRLAENYEQYF. DNA of the CDR3: TGTGCCAGCAAGTTTCGGCTAGCGGAAAATTACGAGCAGTACTTC.

This clone was counted between two and nine times. J is TRBJ2-2 and V is TRBV15; 13 bases fit TRBD2. There are 17 residues in the CDR3. From germline, CDR1 is LNHNV and CDR2 YYDKDF (reference sequence). V lost 3 bases, J lost 2 bases, and 3 bases stayed unmatched. DNA of the CDR3: TGTGCCACCAGCAGCGGGACTAGCGGGGCCAACACCGGGGAGCTGTTTTTT. Translated, it gives CATSSGTSGANTGELFF.

The chain employs TRBV7-2 and TRBJ2-7; D not certain. Trimming stripped 8 bases from V and 2 bases from J, with 10 bases between. This CDR3 is 12 amino acids long. Per germline, CDR1 SGHTA and CDR2 FQGNSA. For the CDR3, the DNA is TGTGCCAGCGGGCTGCTCACCTACGAGCAGTACTTC. It is translated as CASGLLTYEQYF.

This rearrangement joins TRBV5-1 to TRBJ2-5, with 11 positions matching TRBD1. Trimming removed 5 bases from V and 4 bases from J; junction bases left unmatched: 4. This CDR3 is 14 amino acids long. Germline V gene sequence: CDR1 SGHRS, CDR2 YFSETQ. CDR3 residues: CASSTGTGGETQYF. The CDR3 bases are TGCGCCAGCAGTACCGGGACAGGGGGAGAGACCCAGTACTTC.

This sequence joins TRBV27 and TRBJ2-1; TRBD2 aligns across 11 bases. CDR1 MNHEY and CDR2 SMNVEV come from the germline V gene (reference sequence). The CDR3 runs 15 residues. Losses at the gene ends were 6 bases for V and 9 bases for J; bases not matched to a gene: 10. For the CDR3, the DNA is TGTGCCAGCAGCCTTAGCGGGAGGGCCCCGGGTGAGCAGTTCTTC. Translating gives CASSLSGRAPGEQFF.

The chain couples TRBV5-6 to TRBJ1-4; 9 bases are shared with TRBD1. The J segment lost 5 bases and the V segment lost 4 bases, leaving 9 bases of the junction unmatched. Germline CDR1 and CDR2: SGHDT and YYEEEE. This CDR3 spans 16 amino acids. As DNA, the CDR3 is TGTGCCAGCAGCCTCCGGGACAGGGTGGCAAATGAAAAACTGTTTTTT. This sequence encodes CASSLRDRVANEKLFF. Together with reference TRBV5-6 and TRBJ1-4, the CDR3 gives the full variable domain: DAGVTQSPTHLIKTRGQQVTLRCSPKSGHDTVSWYQQALGQGPQFIFQYYEEEERQRGNFPDRFSGHQFPNYSSELNVNALLLGDSALYLCASSLRDRVANEKLFFGSGTQLSVL.

This clone was recorded once. The V call is TRBV19, the J call TRBJ1-5, with D possibly TRBD1 on 5 matching bases. The CDR3 is made up of 17 amino acids. V lost 0 bases to trimming and J lost 0 bases, with 12 bases between them. Germline loops: CDR1 LNHDA, CDR2 SQIVND (reference sequence). CDR3 nucleotides: TGTGCCAGTAGTATAGAACGGGGACTCTATAGCAATCAGCCCCAGCATTTT. Translation: CASSIERGLYSNQPQHF.

This clone was seen a few times. A junction boundary mismatches the germline segment, possibly from a read error. The V gene is TRBV9, the J gene TRBJ1-5; maybe TRBD1 (6 bases). The CDR3 consists of 17 residues. Germline CDR1 is SGDLS and CDR2 is YYNGEE. The CDR3 nucleotides read TGTGCCAGCAGCGTAGGGCCAGGGGAAGCCGCCAATCAGCCCCAGAATTTT. Translating it yields CASSVGPGEAANQPQNF.

This chain uses TRBV9 with TRBJ2-3; no reliable D call. The germline V gene has CDR1 SGDLS and CDR2 YYNGEE. The CDR3 spans 12 residues. Trimming took 7 bases from V and 8 from J, leaving 14 bases between them. CDR3 protein: CASGGPTGTQYF. The CDR3 nucleotides are TGTGCCAGCGGCGGCCCCACGGGTACGCAGTATTTT. The full variable domain, rest sourced from reference TRBV9 and TRBJ2-3, is DSGVTQTPKHLITATGQRVTLRCSPRSGDLSVYWYQQSLDQGLQFLIQYYNGEERAKGNILERFSAQQFPDLHSELNLSSLELGDSALYFCASGGPTGTQYFGPGTRLTVL.

This clone was seen a handful of times. The V gene is TRBV5-4, the J gene TRBJ1-1; no clear D gene. This CDR3 is built from 13 residues. Looked up from germline, CDR1 is SGHNT and CDR2 is YYREEE (reference sequence). Trimming took 4 bases from V and 1 from J, leaving 8 bases between them. The DNA of the CDR3 is TGTGCCAGCAGCCCCCGGTGGAACACTGAAGCTTTCTTT. Protein product: CASSPRWNTEAFF.

The count of this clone is one. The chain combines TRBV19 with TRBJ1-4; D is unresolved. The CDR3 has 12 amino acids. Per germline, CDR1 LNHDA and CDR2 SQIVND (reference sequence). Between the trimmed V and J ends, which lost 8 bases and 6 bases, there was a span of 10 bases. CDR3 DNA: TGTGCCAGTCAAGGACTACATGAAAAACTGTTTTTT. Protein: CASQGLHEKLFF. The whole variable domain, filled in from reference TRBV19 and TRBJ1-4, reads DGGITQSPKYLFRKEGQNVTLSCEQNLNHDAMYWYRQDPGQGLRLIYYSQIVNDFQKGDIAEGYSVSREKKESFPLTVTSAQKNPTAFYLCASQGLHEKLFFGSGTQLSVL.

The V call is TRBV6-5, the J call TRBJ2-1; TRBD1 aligns across 7 bases. The J segment lost 7 bases and the V segment lost 6 bases, leaving 6 bases of the junction unmatched. The CDR3 runs 13 residues. CDR1 MNHEY and CDR2 SVGAGI come from the germline V gene. The CDR3 nucleotides are TGTGCCAGCAGGATCGACAGGGCGAATGAGCAGTTCTTC. Translation gives CASRIDRANEQFF.

The chain combines TRBV18 with TRBJ1-5; the match to TRBD1 covers 7 bases. This CDR3 has 15 residues. CDR1 KGHSH and CDR2 LQKENI come from the germline V gene. With 5 bases clipped from V and 10 bases from J, the junction kept 14 bases outside the gene matches. CDR3 coding DNA: TGTGCCAGCTCAACGACCGGGACAGTAGGTTCTCCCCAGCATTTT. Amino acid sequence: CASSTTGTVGSPQHF.

This clone came up once. The gene calls are TRBV6-1 and TRBJ2-2; 8 nucleotides match TRBD2. Trimming removed 8 bases from V and 4 bases from J; junction bases left unmatched: 3. This CDR3 has 13 amino acids. Germline V lookup: CDR1 MNHNS, CDR2 SASEGT. The DNA for the CDR3 is TGTGCCAGCGTTAGCGGGGCCACCGGGGAGCTGTTTTTT. It translates to CASVSGATGELFF.